This TCR beta chain was obtained from a study of regulatory T cells in long-lasting Graves disease. Study summary: Persistent Graves' disease required over 5 years of antithyroid drugs and positive TSH receptor antibodies.

On this clonotype: A much more abundant neighbour one base away suggests this may be a read error.

Sequencing libraries for TCR beta were prepared with iRepertoire HTBI primers and Arm-PCR of CDR3 regions. Using its own MiXCR run on the multiplex PCR reads, TCRdb lists one record per CDR3 protein. The sample has 450,000 or so distinct CDR3 sequences; less than 25% are singletons. As for time point: persistent/refractory GD, antithyroid drugs over 5 years with positive TRAb. RNA extracted from PBMCs served as the sequencing template. In each case, Graves' disease was diagnosed per American Thyroid Association guidelines. Peripheral blood, at approximately 10 milliliters, went into EDTA tubes. The sample was peripheral blood mononuclear cells (PBMCs), taken when the disease was refractory, from a patient treated with antithyroid drugs. The TCR originated in a female donor with Graves disease.

The CDR3 DNA reads as TGTGCCAGCAGCTTAGGCCTCGGGGGGGCTAACACTGAAGCTTTCTTT. Translating gives CASSLGLGGANTEAFF. The J gene is TRBJ1-1, the V gene TRBV13; D perhaps matches TRBD1 (6 bases). Between the trimmed V and J ends, which lost 0 bases and 2 bases, there was a span of 13 bases. CDR3 size: 16 residues. CDR1 and CDR2 from the germline V gene are PRHDT and FYEKMQ (reference sequence).